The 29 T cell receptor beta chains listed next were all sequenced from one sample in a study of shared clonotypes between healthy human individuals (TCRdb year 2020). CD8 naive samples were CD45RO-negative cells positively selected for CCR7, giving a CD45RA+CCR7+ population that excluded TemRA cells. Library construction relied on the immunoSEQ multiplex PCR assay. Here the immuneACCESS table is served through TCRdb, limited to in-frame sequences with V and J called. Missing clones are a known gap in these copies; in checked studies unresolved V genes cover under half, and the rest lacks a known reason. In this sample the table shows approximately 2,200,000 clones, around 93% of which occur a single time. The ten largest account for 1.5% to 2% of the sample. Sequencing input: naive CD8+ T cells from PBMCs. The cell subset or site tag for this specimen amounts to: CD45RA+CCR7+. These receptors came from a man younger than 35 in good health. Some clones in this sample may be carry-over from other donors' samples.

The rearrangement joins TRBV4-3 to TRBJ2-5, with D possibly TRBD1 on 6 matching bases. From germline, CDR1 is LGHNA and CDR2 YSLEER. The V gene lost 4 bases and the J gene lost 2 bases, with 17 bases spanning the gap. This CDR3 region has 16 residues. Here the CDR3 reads CASSRGTWTAQETQYF. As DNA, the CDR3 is TGCGCCAGCAGCCGCGGAACCTGGACAGCTCAAGAGACCCAGTACTTC.

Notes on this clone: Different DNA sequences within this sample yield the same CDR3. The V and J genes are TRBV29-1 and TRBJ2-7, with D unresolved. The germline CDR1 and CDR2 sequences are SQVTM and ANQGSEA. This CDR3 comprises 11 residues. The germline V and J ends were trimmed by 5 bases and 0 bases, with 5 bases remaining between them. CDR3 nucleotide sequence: TGCAGCGTTACGGGCTCCTACGAGCAGTACTTC. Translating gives CSVTGSYEQYF.

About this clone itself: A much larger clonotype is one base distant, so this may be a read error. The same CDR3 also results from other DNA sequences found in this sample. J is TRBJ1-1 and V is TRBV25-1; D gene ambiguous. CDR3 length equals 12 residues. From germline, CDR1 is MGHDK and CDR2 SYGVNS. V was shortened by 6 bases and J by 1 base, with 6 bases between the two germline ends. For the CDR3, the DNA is TGTGCCAGCAGCGTCGGGAACACTGAAGCTTTCTTT. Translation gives CASSVGNTEAFF.

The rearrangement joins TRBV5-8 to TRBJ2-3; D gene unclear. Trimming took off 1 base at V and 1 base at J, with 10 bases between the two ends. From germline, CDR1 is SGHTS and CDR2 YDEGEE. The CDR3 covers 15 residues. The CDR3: CASSLRYWGTDTQYF. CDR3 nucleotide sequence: TGTGCCAGCAGCTTGCGGTATTGGGGCACAGATACGCAGTATTTT.

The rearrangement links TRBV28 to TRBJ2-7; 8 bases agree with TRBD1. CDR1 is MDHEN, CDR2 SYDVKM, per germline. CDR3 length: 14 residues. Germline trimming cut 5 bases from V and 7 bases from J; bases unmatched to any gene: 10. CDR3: CASSQTGGRWEQYF. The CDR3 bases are TGTGCCAGCAGTCAAACAGGGGGGAGGTGGGAGCAGTACTTC.

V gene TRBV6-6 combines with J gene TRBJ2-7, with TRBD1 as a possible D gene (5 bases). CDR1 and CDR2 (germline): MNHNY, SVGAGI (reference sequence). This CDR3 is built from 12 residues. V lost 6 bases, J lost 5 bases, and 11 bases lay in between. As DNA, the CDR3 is TGTGCCAGCAGATCCGACAGAGACGAGCAGTACTTC. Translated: CASRSDRDEQYF.

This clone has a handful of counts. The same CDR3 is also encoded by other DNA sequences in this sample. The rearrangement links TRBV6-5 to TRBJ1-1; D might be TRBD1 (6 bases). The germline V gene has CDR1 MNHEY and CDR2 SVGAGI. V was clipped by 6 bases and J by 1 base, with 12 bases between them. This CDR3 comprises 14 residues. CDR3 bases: TGTGCCAGCAGCCCAGGACAGAGGAACACTGAAGCTTTCTTT. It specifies CASSPGQRNTEAFF.

CDR3 bases: TGCGCCAGCAGCCAAGACGGGACGAACTCCTACAATGAGCAGTTCTTC. It translates to CASSQDGTNSYNEQFF. The chain recombines TRBV4-1 with TRBJ2-1; D could derive from TRBD1 or TRBD2 (5 bases each). V dropped 0 bases and J dropped 0 bases, with 9 bases sitting between them. The CDR3 totals 16 residues. Looked up from germline, CDR1 is MGHRA and CDR2 is YSYEKL.

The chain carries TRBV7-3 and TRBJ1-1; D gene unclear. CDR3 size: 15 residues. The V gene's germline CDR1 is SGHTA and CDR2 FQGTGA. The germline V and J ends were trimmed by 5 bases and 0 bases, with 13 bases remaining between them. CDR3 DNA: TGTGCCAGCAGCCCCGACGGGAAAATGAACACTGAAGCTTTCTTT. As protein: CASSPDGKMNTEAFF. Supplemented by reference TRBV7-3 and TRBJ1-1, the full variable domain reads GAGVSQTPSNKVTEKGKYVELRCDPISGHTALYWYRQSLGQGPEFLIYFQGTGAADDSGLPNDRFFAVRPEGSVSTLKIQRTERGDSAVYLCASSPDGKMNTEAFFGQGTRLTVV.

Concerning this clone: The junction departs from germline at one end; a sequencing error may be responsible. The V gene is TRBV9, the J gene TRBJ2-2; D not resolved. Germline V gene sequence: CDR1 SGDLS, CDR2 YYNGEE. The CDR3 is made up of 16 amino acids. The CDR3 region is CANSVAWPSNTGELFF. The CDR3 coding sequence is TGTGCCAACAGCGTGGCCTGGCCATCGAACACCGGGGAGCTGTTTTTT.

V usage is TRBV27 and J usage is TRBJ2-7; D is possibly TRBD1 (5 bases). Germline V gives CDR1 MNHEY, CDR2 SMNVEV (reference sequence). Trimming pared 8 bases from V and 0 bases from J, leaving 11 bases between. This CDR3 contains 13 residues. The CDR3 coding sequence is TGTGCCAGCGGATTGACAGTCTCCTACGAGCAGTACTTC. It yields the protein CASGLTVSYEQYF.

The CDR3 sequence: CSVAGTPDSYEQYF. The CDR3 nucleotides read TGCAGCGTTGCGGGGACACCCGACTCCTACGAGCAGTACTTC. J is TRBJ2-7 and V is TRBV29-1; TRBD1 might be the D (6 bases). The CDR3 is made up of 14 amino acids. Germline CDR1 SQVTM, CDR2 ANQGSEA. Trimming stripped 4 bases from V and 0 bases from J, with 13 bases between.

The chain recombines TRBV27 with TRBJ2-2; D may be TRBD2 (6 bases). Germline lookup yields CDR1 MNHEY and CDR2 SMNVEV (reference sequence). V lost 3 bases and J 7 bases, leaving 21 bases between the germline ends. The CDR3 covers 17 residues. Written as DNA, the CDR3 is TGTGCCAGCAGTTTCCAGCGGGCGGGGTTGAGGGACGGGGAGCTGTTTTTT. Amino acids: CASSFQRAGLRDGELFF.

The DNA for the CDR3 is TGTGCCAGCAGTTCTATCCCCGGACTAGCCCATAGCCAAGAGACCCAGTACTTC. It translates to CASSSIPGLAHSQETQYF. This rearrangement joins TRBV27 to TRBJ2-5, with TRBD2 matching 8 bases. This CDR3 contains 18 residues. V was pared by 4 bases and J by 1 base, with 14 bases of the junction left unmatched. Germline V lookup: CDR1 MNHEY, CDR2 SMNVEV (reference sequence).

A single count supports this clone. DNA for the CDR3: TGTGCCAGCAGCCCGTACTCCACGAGCTCCTACAATGAGCAGTTCTTC. This encodes CASSPYSTSSYNEQFF. The chain employs TRBV7-9 and TRBJ2-1; D is uncertain. The CDR3 has 16 residues. The germline CDR1 and CDR2 sequences are SEHNR and FQNEAQ (reference sequence). V was trimmed by 5 bases and J by 0 bases, leaving 14 bases between them.

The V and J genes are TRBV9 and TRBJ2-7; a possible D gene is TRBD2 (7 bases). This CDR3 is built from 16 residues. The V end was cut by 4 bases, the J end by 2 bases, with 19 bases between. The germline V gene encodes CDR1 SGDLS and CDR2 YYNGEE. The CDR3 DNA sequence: TGTGCCAGCAGCCCGTTGGGGGGGCTCTTCACCTACGAGCAGTACTTC. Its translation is CASSPLGGLFTYEQYF.

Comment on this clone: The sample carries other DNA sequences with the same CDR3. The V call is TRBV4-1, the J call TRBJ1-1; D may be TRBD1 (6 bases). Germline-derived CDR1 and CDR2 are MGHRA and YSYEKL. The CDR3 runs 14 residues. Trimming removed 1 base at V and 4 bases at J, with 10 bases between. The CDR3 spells CASSQGGRGTEAFF. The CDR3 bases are TGCGCCAGCAGCCAAGGTGGCAGGGGCACTGAAGCTTTCTTT.

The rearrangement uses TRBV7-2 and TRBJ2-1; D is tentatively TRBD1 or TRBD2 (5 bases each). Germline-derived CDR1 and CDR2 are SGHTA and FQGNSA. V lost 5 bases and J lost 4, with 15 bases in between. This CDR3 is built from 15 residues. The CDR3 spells CASSPPGRTYNEQFF. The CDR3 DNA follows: TGTGCCAGCAGCCCTCCGGGACGTACTTACAATGAGCAGTTCTTC.

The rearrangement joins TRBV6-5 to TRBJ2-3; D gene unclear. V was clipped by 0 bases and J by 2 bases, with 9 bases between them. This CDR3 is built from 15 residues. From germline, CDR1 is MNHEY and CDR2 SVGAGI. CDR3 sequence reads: CASSYSPSFTDTQYF. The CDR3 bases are TGTGCCAGCAGTTACTCACCATCATTCACAGATACGCAGTATTTT.

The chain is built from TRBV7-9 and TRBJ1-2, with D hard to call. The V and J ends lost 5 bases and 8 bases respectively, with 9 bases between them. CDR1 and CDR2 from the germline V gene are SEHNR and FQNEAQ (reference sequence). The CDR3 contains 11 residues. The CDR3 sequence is CASSPPEGYTF. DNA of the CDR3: TGTGCCAGCAGCCCTCCGGAAGGCTACACCTTC.

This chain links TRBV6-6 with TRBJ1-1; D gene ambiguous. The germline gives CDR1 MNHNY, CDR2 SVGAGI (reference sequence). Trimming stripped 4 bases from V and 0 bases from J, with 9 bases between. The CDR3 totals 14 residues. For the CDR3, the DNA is TGTGCCAGCAGTTGGACTTCCATGAACACTGAAGCTTTCTTT. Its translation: CASSWTSMNTEAFF.

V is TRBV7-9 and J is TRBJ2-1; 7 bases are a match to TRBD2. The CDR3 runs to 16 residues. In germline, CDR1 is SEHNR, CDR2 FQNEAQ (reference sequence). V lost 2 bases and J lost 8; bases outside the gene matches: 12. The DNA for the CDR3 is TGTGCCAGCAGCTTAAGGGTTCTCGCTAGCGGAGATGAGCAGTTCTTC. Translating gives CASSLRVLASGDEQFF.

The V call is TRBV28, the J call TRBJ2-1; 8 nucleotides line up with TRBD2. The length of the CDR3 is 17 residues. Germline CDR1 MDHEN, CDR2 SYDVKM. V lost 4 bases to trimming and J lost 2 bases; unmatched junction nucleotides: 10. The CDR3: CASSSRLSGSPYNEQFF. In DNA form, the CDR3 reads TGTGCCAGCAGTTCTAGACTCAGCGGGAGCCCCTACAATGAGCAGTTCTTC.

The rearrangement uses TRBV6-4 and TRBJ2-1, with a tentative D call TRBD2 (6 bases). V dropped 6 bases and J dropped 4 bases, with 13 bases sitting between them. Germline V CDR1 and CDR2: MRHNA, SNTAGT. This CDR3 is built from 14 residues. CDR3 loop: CASSPSAGYNEQFF. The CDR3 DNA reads TGTGCCAGCAGCCCGTCAGCGGGTTACAATGAGCAGTTCTTC.

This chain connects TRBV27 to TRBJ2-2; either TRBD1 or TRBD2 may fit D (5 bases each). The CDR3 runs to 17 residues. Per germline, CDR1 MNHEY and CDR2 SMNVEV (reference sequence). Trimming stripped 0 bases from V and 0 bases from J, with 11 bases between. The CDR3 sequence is CASSLSLGRANTGELFF. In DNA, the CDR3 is TGTGCCAGCAGTTTATCGCTGGGGCGGGCGAACACCGGGGAGCTGTTTTTT.

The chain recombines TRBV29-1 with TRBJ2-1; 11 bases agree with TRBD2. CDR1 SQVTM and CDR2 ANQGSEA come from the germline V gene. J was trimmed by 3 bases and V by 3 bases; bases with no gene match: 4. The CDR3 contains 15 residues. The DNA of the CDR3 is TGCAGCGTTGAGAGCACTAGCGGGAGCTACAATGAGCAGTTCTTC. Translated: CSVESTSGSYNEQFF.

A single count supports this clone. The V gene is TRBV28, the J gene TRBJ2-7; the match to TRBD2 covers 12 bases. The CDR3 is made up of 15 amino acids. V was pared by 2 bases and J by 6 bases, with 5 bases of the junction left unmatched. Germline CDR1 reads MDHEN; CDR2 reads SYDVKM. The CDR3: CASSLAPLAGGEQYF. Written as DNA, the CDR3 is TGTGCCAGCAGTTTAGCCCCACTAGCGGGAGGCGAGCAGTACTTC.

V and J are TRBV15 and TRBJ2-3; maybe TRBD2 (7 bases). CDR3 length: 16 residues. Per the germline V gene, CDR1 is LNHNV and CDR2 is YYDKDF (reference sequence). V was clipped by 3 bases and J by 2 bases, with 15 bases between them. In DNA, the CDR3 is TGTGCCACCAGCAGCGACGGGGGGCGATACACAGATACGCAGTATTTT. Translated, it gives CATSSDGGRYTDTQYF.

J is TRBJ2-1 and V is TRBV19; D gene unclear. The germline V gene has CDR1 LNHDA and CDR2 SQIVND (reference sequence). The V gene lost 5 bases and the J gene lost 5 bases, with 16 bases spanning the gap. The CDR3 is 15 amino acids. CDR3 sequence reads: CASSVGTGLDNEQFF. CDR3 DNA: TGTGCCAGTAGTGTTGGAACCGGGCTGGACAATGAGCAGTTCTTC. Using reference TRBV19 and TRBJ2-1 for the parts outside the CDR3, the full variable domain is DGGITQSPKYLFRKEGQNVTLSCEQNLNHDAMYWYRQDPGQGLRLIYYSQIVNDFQKGDIAEGYSVSREKKESFPLTVTSAQKNPTAFYLCASSVGTGLDNEQFFGPGTRLTVL.